The count of the clone carrying this TCR beta chain is one. These data come from a study of blood T cell repertoires in COVID-19. Measured with immunoSEQ multiplex PCR; TCRdb has only the in-frame clones, and not every one. The sample has 200,000 to 300,000 clones; under 85% are singletons. V lost 3 bases to trimming and J lost 2 bases, with 11 bases between them. Germline V gene sequence: CDR1 DFQATT, CDR2 SNEGSKA (reference sequence). The CDR3 covers 13 residues. Source material: peripheral blood. This chain uses TRBV20-1 with TRBJ2-7; D possibly corresponds to TRBD1 (6 bases). The source is a human donor in a cohort sampled during active COVID-19. The CDR3 DNA sequence: TGCAGTGCTAGTCAGGGGTTCACCTACGAGCAGTACTTC. Translating gives CSASQGFTYEQYF.